This T cell receptor beta chain was captured in a study of regulatory T cells in long-lasting Graves disease. Study in general: Persistent Graves' disease denoted over 5 years of antithyroid drugs plus positive TSH receptor antibodies. General study findings and limits: Relative to new patients (roughly 1,000), persistent patients exhibited greater sharing of public clonotypes (about 3,000). TRBV28, TRBJ1-2 and TRBJ2-5 emerged as the favored segments in persistent disease.

This clonotype was detected a few times. Its antigen is not identified. The time point is: persistent/refractory GD, antithyroid drugs over 5 years with positive TRAb. The TCR library was prepared using RNA isolated from PBMCs. A roughly 10-milliliter sample of peripheral blood was drawn into EDTA tubes. Assembly of TCR beta libraries relied on iRepertoire HTBI primers together with Arm-PCR of CDR3 regions. In TCRdb, the multiplex PCR reads were re-called with MiXCR into one record per CDR3 protein. The sample records fewer than 600,000 distinct CDR3 sequences, about 20% being singletons. CDR3 size: 15 residues.

This chain joins TRBV3-2 and TRBJ1-5; TRBD1 is the table's D call, not checked against the DNA. TRBV3-2 is a known pseudogene. The sequence was obtained from a female donor with Graves disease. The starting material was peripheral blood mononuclear cells (PBMCs), obtained when the disease was refractory, from a patient treated with antithyroid drugs. The CDR3 loop reads CASSQETGSNQPQHF. DNA for the CDR3: TGTGCCAGCAGCCAAGAAACAGGGAGCAATCAGCCCCAGCATTTT.